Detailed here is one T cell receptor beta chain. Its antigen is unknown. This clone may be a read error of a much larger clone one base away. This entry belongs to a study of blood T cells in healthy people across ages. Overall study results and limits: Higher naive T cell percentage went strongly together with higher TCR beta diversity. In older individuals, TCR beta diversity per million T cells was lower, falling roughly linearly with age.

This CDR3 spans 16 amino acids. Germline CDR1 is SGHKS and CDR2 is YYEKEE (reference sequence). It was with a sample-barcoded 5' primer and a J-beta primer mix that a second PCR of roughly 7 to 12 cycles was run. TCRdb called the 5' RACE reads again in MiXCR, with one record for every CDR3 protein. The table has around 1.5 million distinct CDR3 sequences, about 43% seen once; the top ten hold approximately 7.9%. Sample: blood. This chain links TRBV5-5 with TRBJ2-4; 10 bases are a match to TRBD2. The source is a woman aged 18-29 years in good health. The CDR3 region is CGSSLGPSGSINIQYF. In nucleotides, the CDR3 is TGTGGCAGCAGCTTGGGTCCTAGCGGGAGTATAAACATTCAGTACTTC.